What follows are 18 T cell receptor beta chains derived from one specimen sequenced in a study of technical replicates of blood from a handful of donors. TCRdb keeps only in-frame clones here, not all; method: immunoSEQ multiplex PCR. The sample carries some 64,000 clones, roughly 86% recorded once. Sequenced material: PBMCs. The receptors stem from a human donor in good health. Some clones in this sample may be carry-over from other donors' samples.

This clone was recorded once. The chain joins TRBV11-3 to TRBJ1-1; no clear D. V was clipped by 3 bases and J by 4 bases, with 12 bases between them. Per germline, CDR1 SGHNT and CDR2 YENEEA. The CDR3 is 14 residues long. Written as DNA, the CDR3 is TGTGCCAGCAGCTTTACGGGATCTGGCACTGAAGCTTTCTTT. Translation gives CASSFTGSGTEAFF.

This chain joins TRBV4-1 and TRBJ2-2, with 8 bases aligning to TRBD2. The CDR3 length is 16 residues. Germline CDR1 reads MGHRA; CDR2 reads YSYEKL. J lost 6 bases, V lost 5 bases, and 11 bases had no gene match. CDR3 loop: CASSAPGLVYSGELFF. The CDR3 region has the DNA TGCGCCAGCAGCGCTCCGGGACTAGTCTATTCCGGGGAGCTGTTTTTT.

This rearrangement joins TRBV5-8 to TRBJ1-5; no firm D call. CDR1 is SGHTS, CDR2 YDEGEE, per germline. The CDR3 is 12 residues long. The ends were cut back, 10 bases at V and 0 bases at J, with 8 bases in the middle. CDR3 sequence reads: CACGGSNQPQHF. In DNA, the CDR3 is TGTGCCTGCGGCGGTAGCAATCAGCCCCAGCATTTT.

V is TRBV29-1 and J is TRBJ2-2, with 7 nucleotides matching TRBD2. V shed 3 bases and J 5 bases; nucleotides not matched to a gene: 3. From germline, CDR1 is SQVTM and CDR2 ANQGSEA. CDR3 length: 13 amino acids. In DNA, the CDR3 is TGCAGCGTTGACAAGGGAGGGACCGGGGAGCTGTTTTTT. Translating gives CSVDKGGTGELFF.

This chain joins TRBV4-3 and TRBJ2-7, with 7 bases that match TRBD2. CDR1 and CDR2 (germline): LGHNA, YSLEER. This CDR3 has 16 residues. V lost 0 bases to trimming and J lost 3 bases; unmatched junction nucleotides: 8. The CDR3 sequence is CASSQDVLAANYEQYF. Here the CDR3 DNA reads TGCGCCAGCAGCCAAGACGTTCTAGCGGCCAACTACGAGCAGTACTTC.

The chain uses TRBV7-2 and TRBJ2-5; TRBD2 matches at 8 bases. Germline CDR1 is SGHTA and CDR2 is FQGNSA. The CDR3 covers 14 residues. V lost 3 bases, J lost 5 bases, and 5 bases stayed unmatched. The CDR3 nucleotides are TGTGCCAGCAGCTTCAGCGGGAGAATTGAGACCCAGTACTTC. Its translation: CASSFSGRIETQYF.

The chain recombines TRBV11-2 with TRBJ2-1; 7 bases match TRBD1. V lost 0 bases to trimming and J lost 2 bases; unmatched junction nucleotides: 13. The CDR3 sequence is 19 residues long. The germline V gene encodes CDR1 SGHAT and CDR2 FQNNGV. CDR3 in DNA: TGTGCCAGCAGCTTAGAATTAATCTCCGACAGGGTGGCCTACAATGAGCAGTTCTTC. It encodes CASSLELISDRVAYNEQFF. The whole variable domain, remainder taken from reference TRBV11-2 and TRBJ2-1, is EAGVAQSPRYKIIEKRQSVAFWCNPISGHATLYWYQQILGQGPKLLIQFQNNGVVDDSQLPKDRFSAERLKGVDSTLKIQPAKLEDSAVYLCASSLELISDRVAYNEQFFGPGTRLTVL.

This rearrangement joins TRBV30 to TRBJ1-2; possible D gene TRBD1, 5 bases. The germline V gene has CDR1 GTSNPN and CDR2 SVGIG (reference sequence). V lost 0 bases and J 7 bases, leaving 12 bases between the germline ends. The CDR3 runs 13 residues. The CDR3 reads CAWSVREGSGYTF. The CDR3 bases are TGTGCCTGGAGTGTAAGGGAGGGGAGTGGCTACACCTTC. The entire variable domain, with the rest obtained from reference TRBV30 and TRBJ1-2, is as follows: SQTIHQWPATLVQPVGSPLSLECTVEGTSNPNLYWYRQAAGRGLQLLFYSVGIGQISSEVPQNLSASRPQDRQFILSSKKLLLSDSGFYLCAWSVREGSGYTFGSGTRLTVV.

The chain uses TRBV15 and TRBJ2-7, with a weak D call TRBD2 (7 bases). This CDR3 spans 16 amino acids. The germline gives CDR1 LNHNV, CDR2 YYDKDF (reference sequence). Trimming shortened V by 0 bases and J by 4 bases, and 16 bases separated the two germline ends. CDR3 amino acids: CATSRESPGGGYEQYF. The CDR3 region has the DNA TGTGCCACCAGCAGAGAAAGTCCGGGGGGCGGATACGAGCAGTACTTC.

The CDR3 nucleotides read TGCGCCAGCAGCCTAAGTCTAGATCTCGATGAGCAGTTCTTC. Residues: CASSLSLDLDEQFF. The rearrangement links TRBV4-3 to TRBJ2-1; no firm D call. Trimming stripped 4 bases from V and 8 bases from J, with 15 bases between. This CDR3 contains 14 residues. Germline V lookup: CDR1 LGHNA, CDR2 YSLEER.

CDR3 nucleotides: TGTGCCAGCAGCGTAGGCGTGGGGGGTAACACTGAAGCTTTCTTT. It specifies CASSVGVGGNTEAFF. This chain joins TRBV9 and TRBJ1-1, with D maybe TRBD1 (5 bases). The V end lost 0 bases, the J end lost 2 bases, and 11 bases lay between the germline ends. Looked up from germline, CDR1 is SGDLS and CDR2 is YYNGEE. The CDR3 has 15 amino acids.

J is TRBJ1-1 and V is TRBV7-9, with D hard to call. Trimming removed 0 bases from V and 7 bases from J, with 3 bases in between. The CDR3 totals 11 residues. Germline V gene data show CDR1 as SEHNR and CDR2 as FQNEAQ (reference sequence). This chain's CDR3 is CASSLALEAFF. The CDR3 coding sequence is TGTGCCAGCAGCTTAGCCCTTGAAGCTTTCTTT.

The V gene is TRBV25-1, the J gene TRBJ2-1, with 10 positions matching TRBD1. The CDR3 has 14 residues. The V gene's germline CDR1 is MGHDK and CDR2 SYGVNS. The junction had 6 bases not matched to a gene; V was cut back by 4 bases and J by 9 bases. Written as DNA, the CDR3 is TGTGCCAGCAGTGTGGGACAGGGGTCGGGTGAGCAGTTCTTC. It yields the protein CASSVGQGSGEQFF.

This chain connects TRBV6-6 to TRBJ1-2; D not certain. Trimming stripped 7 bases from V and 4 bases from J, with 13 bases between. The CDR3 has 13 amino acids. Germline V gives CDR1 MNHNY, CDR2 SVGAGI (reference sequence). The CDR3 DNA reads TGTGCCAGCACCGCGGCCAAGTCCTATGGCTACACCTTC. Amino acid sequence: CASTAAKSYGYTF.

The V call is TRBV7-2, the J call TRBJ2-2, with D possibly TRBD1 on 6 matching bases. CDR1 and CDR2 from the germline V gene are SGHTA and FQGNSA. CDR3 size: 15 residues. Trimming cost V 1 base and J 3 bases, with 9 bases left between them. This chain's CDR3 is CASSLVGGDTGELFF. The CDR3 DNA follows: TGTGCCAGCAGCTTAGTAGGGGGTGACACCGGGGAGCTGTTTTTT.

The V and J genes are TRBV11-2 and TRBJ2-2; a possible D gene is TRBD2 (5 bases). Germline values: CDR1 SGHAT, CDR2 FQNNGV. The CDR3 is 13 amino acids. V gave up 4 bases and J gave up 5 bases, with 8 bases separating them. DNA for the CDR3: TGTGCCAGCAGCTCAAGGGAGACCGGGGAGCTGTTTTTT. Protein product: CASSSRETGELFF.

This sequence joins TRBV6-5 and TRBJ1-4; D possibly corresponds to TRBD1 (6 bases). CDR1 is MNHEY and CDR2 is SVGAGI in the germline V gene. V gave up 6 bases and J gave up 4 bases, with 12 bases separating them. The CDR3 runs 14 residues. CDR3 in amino acids: CASRKTGINEKLFF. The CDR3 DNA follows: TGTGCCAGCAGGAAGACAGGAATTAATGAAAAACTGTTTTTT.

The chain joins TRBV11-2 to TRBJ2-1; 8 positions match TRBD2. V trimming: 5 bases; J trimming: 9 bases; junction bases outside the gene matches: 12. Germline V gene data show CDR1 as SGHAT and CDR2 as FQNNGV. This CDR3 has 15 residues. The CDR3 DNA reads as TGTGCCAGCAGCCCACTAGCGGTTGGGAGCGGTGAGCAGTTCTTC. This codes for CASSPLAVGSGEQFF.